These T cell receptor beta chains were read from a single sample in a study of blood T cell repertoires in COVID-19. Here immunoSEQ multiplex PCR was the method, and the copy in TCRdb shows in-frame clones only, minus some. The sample has 110,000 to 150,000 clones; around 85% are singletons. The sequenced sample consisted of peripheral blood. Every receptor here comes from a man aged 50 or older with acute or convalescent COVID-19. CDR3s include the opening cysteine and the closing phenylalanine or tryptophan. Each record gives: clone size, J gene, V gene, D gene, CDR3 protein, CDR3 DNA. A D gene is named only where the DNA matches it firmly. Clone size, where shown, is once, few, many, or a class for clones that have expanded.

.	TRBJ2-7	TRBV4-1	TRBD2	CASSQEASGPYEQYF	TGCGCCAGCAGCCAAGAGGCTAGCGGACCTTACGAGCAGTACTTC
once	TRBJ2-5	TRBV20-1	TRBD2	CSAWTSGTQYF	TGCAGTGCATGGACTAGTGGGACCCAGTACTTC
.	TRBJ2-2	TRBV3-1/TRBV3-2	.	CASKDVGGTGELFF	TGTGCCAGCAAGGATGTCGGCGGGACCGGGGAGCTGTTTTTT
once	TRBJ1-1	TRBV10-1	TRBD1	CASSARTGMNTEAFF	TGCGCCAGCAGTGCCAGGACAGGAATGAACACTGAAGCTTTCTTT
.	TRBJ1-5	TRBV6-5	.	CASTGGSSQPQHF	TGTGCCAGCACGGGGGGATCCAGCCAGCCCCAGCATTTT
once	TRBJ1-4	TRBV10-1	TRBD1	CASSEMDREAANEKLFF	TGCGCCAGCAGTGAGATGGACAGGGAGGCTGCGAATGAAAAACTGTTTTTT
.	TRBJ1-1	TRBV11-1	.	CASSPERGGAFF	TGTGCCAGCAGCCCCGAAAGGGGCGGAGCTTTCTTT
.	TRBJ1-2	TRBV25-1	.	CASSERQGFDYGYTF	TGTGCCAGCAGTGAGCGCCAGGGGTTCGACTATGGCTACACCTTC
.	TRBJ2-7	TRBV5-1	TRBD1	CASSPDRGPKNLF	TGCGCCAGCAGCCCGGACAGGGGGCCCAAGAACTTATTC
few	TRBJ2-1	TRBV11-3	.	CASSLYGGDSSSYNEQFF	TGTGCCAGCAGCTTATACGGAGGGGACAGTAGCTCCTACAATGAGCAGTTCTTC
.	TRBJ1-1	TRBV27	.	CASSLGGKTEAFF	TGTGCCAGCAGTTTGGGCGGGAAAACTGAAGCTTTCTTT
.	TRBJ2-3	TRBV11-1	.	CASSVGKDTQYF	TGTGCCAGCAGCGTCGGGAAGGATACGCAGTATTTT
.	TRBJ2-5	TRBV2	.	CASSDNQETQYF	TGTGCCAGCAGTGACAATCAAGAGACCCAGTACTTC
.	TRBJ1-1	TRBV27	TRBD1	CASRAGTGGITEAFF	TGTGCCAGCAGGGCCGGGACAGGGGGGATCACTGAAGCTTTCTTT
.	TRBJ2-1	TRBV27	TRBD2	CASRTGTSDHEQFF	TGTGCCAGCAGGACCGGGACTAGCGACCATGAGCAGTTCTTC
once	TRBJ2-2	TRBV7-6	TRBD2	CASRTTSGRATGELFF	TGTGCCAGCAGAACAACTAGCGGGAGGGCCACCGGGGAGCTGTTTTTT
once	TRBJ1-2	TRBV27	.	CASSLYNRADGYTF	TGTGCCAGCAGTTTATATAACAGGGCGGACGGCTACACCTTC
.	TRBJ2-1	TRBV2	TRBD2	CASRGLAGVRNEQFF	TGTGCCAGCAGAGGACTAGCGGGAGTAAGGAATGAGCAGTTCTTC
.	TRBJ2-1	TRBV6-5	TRBD2	CASSYSPSGGAHEQFF	TGTGCCAGCAGTTACTCACCTAGCGGGGGGGCCCATGAGCAGTTCTTC
few	TRBJ1-2	TRBV9	.	CASRSKGDGHGYTF	TGTGCCAGCAGGTCAAAGGGAGACGGACATGGCTACACCTTC
.	TRBJ1-6	TRBV6-4	.	CASSSDGVHSSPLHF	TGTGCCAGCAGTTCGGACGGGGTACATTCATCACCCCTCCACTTT
once	TRBJ1-3	TRBV25-1	.	CASSEDYSWNTIYF	TGTGCCAGCAGTGAAGATTACAGTTGGAACACCATATATTTT
.	TRBJ1-5	TRBV7-8	TRBD1	CASSLGTGGADQPQHF	TGTGCCAGCAGCTTGGGGACAGGGGGCGCGGATCAGCCCCAGCATTTT
.	TRBJ2-3	TRBV9	TRBD2	CASSVDTSGRSDTQYF	TGTGCCAGCAGCGTAGATACTAGCGGCCGTTCAGATACGCAGTATTTT
.	TRBJ2-2	TRBV27	.	CASSPLPATGITGELFF	TGTGCCAGCAGTCCCCTTCCCGCGACAGGAATCACCGGGGAGCTGTTTTTT
few	TRBJ2-2	TRBV21-1	.	CASTLRGQGYYTGELFF	TGTGCCAGCACCCTAAGAGGGCAGGGGTATTACACCGGGGAGCTGTTTTTT
.	TRBJ1-1	TRBV5-1	.	CASSLLGDTEAFF	TGCGCCAGCAGCTTGCTAGGGGACACTGAAGCTTTCTTT
.	TRBJ1-1	TRBV19	.	CASSIGYRAFF	TGTGCCAGTAGTATTGGTTATAGAGCTTTCTTT
.	TRBJ2-7	TRBV6-6	.	CASSPLGYEQYF	TGTGCCAGCAGTCCACTAGGCTACGAGCAGTACTTC
.	TRBJ2-6	TRBV15	TRBD1	CATSGGSGQGASGANVLTF	TGTGCCACCAGCGGGGGGAGTGGACAGGGGGCTTCGGGGGCCAACGTCCTGACTTTC
.	TRBJ1-1	TRBV6-5	TRBD1	CASSRGQGDTEAFF	TGTGCCAGCAGCCGAGGACAGGGGGACACTGAAGCTTTCTTT
.	TRBJ1-2	TRBV19	TRBD1	CASSIVSQGAGYGYTF	TGTGCCAGTAGTATAGTGTCGCAGGGGGCGGGGTATGGCTACACCTTC
.	TRBJ1-4	TRBV5-1	.	CASSIETATNEKLFF	TGCGCCAGCAGCATCGAGACTGCAACTAATGAAAAACTGTTTTTT
.	TRBJ2-6	TRBV19	.	CASSMEGNSGANVLTF	TGTGCCAGTAGTATGGAGGGGAACTCTGGGGCCAACGTCCTGACTTTC
.	TRBJ2-7	TRBV7-8	TRBD2	CASSLGGLAGYYEQYF	TGTGCCAGCAGCTTAGGAGGGCTAGCGGGATACTACGAGCAGTACTTC
.	TRBJ1-2	TRBV5-6	TRBD1	CASSFRDRGGYGYTF	TGTGCCAGCAGCTTCAGGGACAGGGGTGGCTATGGCTACACCTTC
.	TRBJ2-3	TRBV14	TRBD2	CASSWRTSGTDTQYF	TGTGCCAGCAGCTGGCGGACTAGCGGCACAGATACGCAGTATTTT
.	TRBJ2-3	TRBV7-9	.	CASSLGTFDSTDTQYF	TGTGCCAGCAGCTTAGGGACTTTCGATAGCACAGATACGCAGTATTTT
.	TRBJ2-1	TRBV7-8	TRBD2	CASSLGLAGGLDEQFF	TGTGCCAGCAGCTTAGGACTAGCGGGAGGGCTAGATGAGCAGTTCTTC
.	TRBJ2-3	TRBV7-9	TRBD2	CASSRGSGVVNTQYF	TGTGCCAGCAGTCGGGGTAGCGGGGTGGTAAATACGCAGTATTTT
.	TRBJ2-7	TRBV9	TRBD2	CASSERGLSSYEQYF	TGTGCCAGCAGCGAGCGGGGATTAAGCTCCTACGAGCAGTACTTC
.	TRBJ2-3	TRBV25-1	TRBD1	CASSEETRTGMNTQYF	TGTGCCAGCAGTGAAGAGACTCGGACAGGGATGAATACGCAGTATTTT
few	TRBJ1-6	TRBV12-3/TRBV12-4	.	CASSLGGRSPLHF	TGTGCCAGCAGTTTAGGGGGGAGGTCACCCCTCCACTTT
few	TRBJ2-5	TRBV5-1	TRBD2	CASSSGGSGGRQETQYF	TGCGCCAGCAGCTCCGGCGGTAGCGGGGGGCGGCAAGAGACCCAGTACTTC
.	TRBJ2-2	TRBV12-3/TRBV12-4	.	CASARHTGELFF	TGTGCCAGCGCTAGGCACACCGGGGAGCTGTTTTTT
.	TRBJ1-2	TRBV6-6	.	CATMDSNYGYTF	TGTGCCACTATGGACAGTAACTATGGCTACACCTTC
.	TRBJ2-1	TRBV28	TRBD2	CASSLEVAGGPNEQFF	TGTGCCAGCAGTTTGGAGGTAGCGGGAGGGCCTAATGAGCAGTTCTTC
.	TRBJ1-2	TRBV7-9	TRBD1	CASSSTGVYGYTF	TGTGCCAGCAGCTCGACAGGGGTCTATGGCTACACCTTC